This TCR beta chain was observed in a study of response to subunit inactivated influenza vaccine (dated by TCRdb to the late 2010s). About the full investigation: Deep quantitative profiling of the T cell receptor repertoire was used in the study to follow responses to a trivalent subunit inactivated influenza vaccine.

From a lookup of the germline V gene, CDR1 and CDR2 are SGHRS and YFSETQ. The CDR3 runs 15 amino acids, cysteine and phenylalanine included. Of the read, only the CDR3 DNA is kept; its 45 bases are in frame from base 1. Trimming removed 0 bases from V and 4 bases from J; the gene matches leave 3 bases unexplained. On the study overall, not on this receptor specifically: The authors proposed that each seasonal influenza vaccination may bring in only a limited number of new T cells.

This clonotype appeared a few times. What this receptor recognizes is not known. No much larger clonotype is one base removed from it; base qualities were not supplied. Receptors were amplified or captured by RT-PCR. The instrument was an Illumina HiSeq 2500. TCRdb cleaned the public reads at Q25 with fastp, built clones with MiXCR and kept in-frame beta chains. Rows are unified per CDR3 protein, each entry keeping the most common DNA and genes. In this sample the table shows hundreds of thousands of distinct CDR3 sequences, around 8% of which occur a single time. Over 10% of the sample goes to the ten largest clones.

The specimen was PBMCs from blood, collected around 25 months after vaccination. The sequence was obtained from a man between 50 and 75 years old who received an inactivated influenza vaccine. Donor details come from another sample of the same person, matched by shared clones. The sequence joins TRBV5-1 to TRBJ1-4, with 7 junctional bases fitting TRBD1. The DNA is as follows: TGCGCCAGCAGCTTGGCGGGACAGAATAATGAAAAACTGTTTTTT. Its amino acids are CASSLAGQNNEKLFF.